This T cell receptor beta chain was retrieved from a study of a mutant IDH1 vaccine in newly diagnosed glioma. The sample's time point: week 47, end of study. Each dose delivered 300 ug of mutant IDH1 20-mer peptide subcutaneously with imiquimod. Generated by immunoSEQ multiplex PCR, the TCRdb table keeps only in-frame clones and is missing some. The data show about 23,000 clones, less than 90% seen once. V shed 7 bases, J shed 4 bases, and the junction held 4 bases outside the gene matches. Per germline, CDR1 SGHTA and CDR2 FQGNSA. This CDR3 spans 13 amino acids. Comment on this clone: Its antigen is undetermined.

The sample in question was PBMCs, obtained from a glioma patient whose treatment included an IDH1 peptide vaccine. The chain links TRBV7-2 to TRBJ2-1; the match to TRBD2 covers 7 bases. The TCR comes from a man aged 35 to 55 with glioma. CDR3: CASNSGRYNEQFF. The CDR3 region has the DNA TGTGCCAGCAATTCCGGGAGGTACAATGAGCAGTTCTTC.